The clone carrying this T cell receptor (beta chain) was found a few times. Its antigen is not identified. A read error may account for a junction end that differs from germline. Included in the TCR beta cDNA libraries were unique molecular identifiers. TCRdb reprocessed the PCR reads with MiXCR, giving one entry per CDR3 protein. The sample carries a few hundred thousand distinct CDR3 sequences, 30% to 40% recorded once. The data belong to a study of post-analysis software for immune sequencing data. Study-level findings and limits: Among multiple sclerosis patients, normalized Chao1 diversity was significantly below that of controls. When the samples were clustered directly with F measure, those that had been prepared in the same batch showed strong co-clustering.

Sequencing was performed on blood. This sequence originates from a girl aged 2-17 years with multiple sclerosis.

CDR3 sequence reads: CAGSYGGQEQETQYF. As DNA, the CDR3 is TGTGCCGGCAGTTACGGGGGACAGGAACAAGAGACCCAGTACTTC. V usage is TRBV6-5 and J usage is TRBJ2-5; 8 bases align to TRBD1. Per the germline V gene, CDR1 is MNHEY and CDR2 is SVGAGI. The CDR3 has 15 residues.